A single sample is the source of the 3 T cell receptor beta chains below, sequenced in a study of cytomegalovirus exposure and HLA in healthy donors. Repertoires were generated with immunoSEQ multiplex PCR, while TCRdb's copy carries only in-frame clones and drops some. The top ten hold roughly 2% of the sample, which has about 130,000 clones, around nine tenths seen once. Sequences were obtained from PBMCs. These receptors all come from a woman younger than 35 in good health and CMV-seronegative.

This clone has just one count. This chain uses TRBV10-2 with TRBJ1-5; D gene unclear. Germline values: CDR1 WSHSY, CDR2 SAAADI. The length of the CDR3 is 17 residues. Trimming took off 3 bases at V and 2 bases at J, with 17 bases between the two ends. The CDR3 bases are TGCGCCAGCAGTGATGGAGGGCAATTCGGCGGCAATCAGCCCCAGCATTTT. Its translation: CASSDGGQFGGNQPQHF.

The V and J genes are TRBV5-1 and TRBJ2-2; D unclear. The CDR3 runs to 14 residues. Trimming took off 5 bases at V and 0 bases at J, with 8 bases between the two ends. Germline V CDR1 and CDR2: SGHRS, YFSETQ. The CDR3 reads CASRSLSNTGELFF. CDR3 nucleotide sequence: TGCGCCAGCAGGTCCCTATCGAACACCGGGGAGCTGTTTTTT.

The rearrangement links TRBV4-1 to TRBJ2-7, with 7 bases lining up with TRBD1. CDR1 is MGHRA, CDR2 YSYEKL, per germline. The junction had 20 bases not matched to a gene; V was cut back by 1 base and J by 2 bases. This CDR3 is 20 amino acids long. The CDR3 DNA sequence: TGCGCCAGCAGCCAAGGCGGGTGGCGAGACAGGGAGTTTGGGACCTACGAGCAGTACTTC. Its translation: CASSQGGWRDREFGTYEQYF.